This TCR beta chain comes out of a study of PD-1 blockade in classical Hodgkin lymphoma. This clone was seen only once. The V segment lost 0 bases and the J segment 4 bases; nucleotides outside the gene matches: 6. Germline V gene lookup returns CDR1 SGHRS and CDR2 YFSETQ. CDR3 length equals 16 residues. Method: immunoSEQ multiplex PCR; TCRdb's copy keeps in-frame clones and lacks some. The data show some 14,000 clones, about four fifths seen once. No patient escaped relapse after autologous stem cell transplantation, and brentuximab vedotin exposure varied. The chain combines TRBV5-1 with TRBJ2-2, with 7 bases lining up with TRBD1. Sequenced here: peripheral blood mononuclear cells (PBMCs), sampled at baseline. The clonotype comes from a human donor with classical Hodgkin lymphoma. The CDR3 is CASSLARDSSTGELFF. CDR3 nucleotides: TGCGCCAGCAGCTTGGCTAGGGACAGTAGCACCGGGGAGCTGTTTTTT. Combining the CDR3 with reference TRBV5-1 and TRBJ2-2 gives the whole variable domain KAGVTQTPRYLIKTRGQQVTLSCSPISGHRSVSWYQQTPGQGLQFLFEYFSETQRNKGNFPGRFSGRQFSNSRSEMNVSTLELGDSALYLCASSLARDSSTGELFFGEGSRLTVL.